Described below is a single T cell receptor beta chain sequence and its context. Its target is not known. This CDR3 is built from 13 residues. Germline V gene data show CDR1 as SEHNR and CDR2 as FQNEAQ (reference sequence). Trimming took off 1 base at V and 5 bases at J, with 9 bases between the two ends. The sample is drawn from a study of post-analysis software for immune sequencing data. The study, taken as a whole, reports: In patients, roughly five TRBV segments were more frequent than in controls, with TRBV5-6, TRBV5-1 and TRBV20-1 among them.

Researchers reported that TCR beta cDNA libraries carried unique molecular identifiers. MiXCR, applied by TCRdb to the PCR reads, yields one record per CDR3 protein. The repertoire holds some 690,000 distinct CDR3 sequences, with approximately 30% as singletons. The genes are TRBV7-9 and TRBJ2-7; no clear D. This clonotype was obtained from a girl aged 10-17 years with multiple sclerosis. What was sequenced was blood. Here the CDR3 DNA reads TGTGCCAGCAGCTTAGGGAAAGGAGACGAGCAGTACTTC. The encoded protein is CASSLGKGDEQYF.